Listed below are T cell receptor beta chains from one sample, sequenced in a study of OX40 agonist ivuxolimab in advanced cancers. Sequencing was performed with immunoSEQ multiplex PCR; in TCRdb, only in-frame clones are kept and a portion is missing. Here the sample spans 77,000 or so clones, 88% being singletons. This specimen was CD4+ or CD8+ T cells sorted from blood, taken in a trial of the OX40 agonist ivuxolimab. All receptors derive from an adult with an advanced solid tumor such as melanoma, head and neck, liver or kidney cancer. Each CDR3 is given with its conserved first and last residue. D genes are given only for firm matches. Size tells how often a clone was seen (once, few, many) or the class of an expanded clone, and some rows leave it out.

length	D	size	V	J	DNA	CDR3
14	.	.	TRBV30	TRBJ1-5	TGTGCCTGGAGTGTAGTGGGCTACAATCAGCCCCAGCATTTT	CAWSVVGYNQPQHF
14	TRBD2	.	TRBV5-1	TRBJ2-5	TGCGCCAGCAGCCTTTCGGGGGAGGGAGAGACCCAGTACTTC	CASSLSGEGETQYF
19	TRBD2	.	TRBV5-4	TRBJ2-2	TGTGCCAGCAGCTTGGCCCCGGGACTAGCGGGGGGGCCCCCCGGGGAGCTGTTTTTT	CASSLAPGLAGGPPGELFF
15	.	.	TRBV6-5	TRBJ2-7	TGTGCCAGCAGGAACCCAGAGGGGCGCGCCTACGAGCAGTACTTC	CASRNPEGRAYEQYF
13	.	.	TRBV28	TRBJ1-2	TGTGCCAGCAGTTTAAGGGGTAGGCATGGCTACACCTTC	CASSLRGRHGYTF
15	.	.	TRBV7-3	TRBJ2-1	TGTGCCAGCAGCTTAAGGACAGTAGGCCACAGTGAGCAGTTCTTC	CASSLRTVGHSEQFF
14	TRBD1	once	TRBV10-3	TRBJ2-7	TGTGCCATCAGGGAACAGGGACAGGCCTACGAGCAGTACTTC	CAIREQGQAYEQYF
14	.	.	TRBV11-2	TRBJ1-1	TGTGCCAGCAGCTTAAGTCAGGTCTCGACTGAAGCTTTCTTT	CASSLSQVSTEAFF
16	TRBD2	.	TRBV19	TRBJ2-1	TGTGCCAGTACCCCGCCCGGACTAGCGGGGGGCGGTGAGCAGTTCTTC	CASTPPGLAGGGEQFF
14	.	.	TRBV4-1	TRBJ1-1	TGCGCCAGCAGCCAAGTACGCACCGACACTGAAGCTTTCTTT	CASSQVRTDTEAFF
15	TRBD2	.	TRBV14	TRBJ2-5	TGTGCCAGCAGCCAAGTCGGTAGCGGGGGTAGGACCCAGTACTTC	CASSQVGSGGRTQYF
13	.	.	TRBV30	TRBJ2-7	TGTGCCTGGAGTGAGAGACGAAGGGACGAGCAGTACTTC	CAWSERRRDEQYF
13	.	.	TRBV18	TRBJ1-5	TGTGCCAGCTCACTCGGGGGTTTCCAGCCCCAGCATTTT	CASSLGGFQPQHF
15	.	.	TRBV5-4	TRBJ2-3	TGTGCCAGCAGCTTGCTAGACACTAGCACAGATACGCAGTATTTT	CASSLLDTSTDTQYF
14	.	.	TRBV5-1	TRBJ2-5	TGCGCCAGCAGCCCCCCCGGGGCTCAAGAGACCCAGTACTTC	CASSPPGAQETQYF
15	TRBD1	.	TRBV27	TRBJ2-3	TGTGCCAGCAGACCCCGACAGGGTGGCACAGATACGCAGTATTTT	CASRPRQGGTDTQYF
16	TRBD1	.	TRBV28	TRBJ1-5	TGTGCCAGCAGTTTAACCCCAGGGGGCTCGCGGCAGCCCCAGCATTTT	CASSLTPGGSRQPQHF
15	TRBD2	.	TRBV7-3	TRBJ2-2	TGTGCCAGCAGCGAAGGGGACTACAACACCGGGGAGCTGTTTTTT	CASSEGDYNTGELFF